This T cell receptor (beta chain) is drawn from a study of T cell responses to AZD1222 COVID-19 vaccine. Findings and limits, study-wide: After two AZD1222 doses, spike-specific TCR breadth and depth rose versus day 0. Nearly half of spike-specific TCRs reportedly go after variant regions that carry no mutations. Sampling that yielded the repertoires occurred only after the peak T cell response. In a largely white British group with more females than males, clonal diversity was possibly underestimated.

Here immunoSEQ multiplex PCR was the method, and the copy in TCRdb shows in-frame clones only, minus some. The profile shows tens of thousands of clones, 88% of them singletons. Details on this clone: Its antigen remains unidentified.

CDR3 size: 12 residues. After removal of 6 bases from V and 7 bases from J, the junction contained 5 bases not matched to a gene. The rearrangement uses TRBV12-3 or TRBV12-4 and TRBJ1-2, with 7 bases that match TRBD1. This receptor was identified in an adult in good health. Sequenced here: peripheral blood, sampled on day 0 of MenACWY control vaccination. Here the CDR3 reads CASSRQGSGYTF. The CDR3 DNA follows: TGTGCCAGCAGCCGACAGGGTAGTGGCTACACCTTC.